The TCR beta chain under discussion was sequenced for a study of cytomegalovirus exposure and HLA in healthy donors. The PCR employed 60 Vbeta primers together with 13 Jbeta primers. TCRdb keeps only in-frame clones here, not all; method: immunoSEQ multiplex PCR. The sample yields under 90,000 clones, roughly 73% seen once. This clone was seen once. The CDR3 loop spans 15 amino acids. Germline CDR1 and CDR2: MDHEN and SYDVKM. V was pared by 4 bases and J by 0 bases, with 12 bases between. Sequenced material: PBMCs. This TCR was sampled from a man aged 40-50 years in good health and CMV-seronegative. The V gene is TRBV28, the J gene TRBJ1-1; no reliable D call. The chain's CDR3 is CASSSLPPLNTEAFF. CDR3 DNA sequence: TGTGCCAGCAGTTCCCTCCCCCCTTTGAACACTGAAGCTTTCTTT.